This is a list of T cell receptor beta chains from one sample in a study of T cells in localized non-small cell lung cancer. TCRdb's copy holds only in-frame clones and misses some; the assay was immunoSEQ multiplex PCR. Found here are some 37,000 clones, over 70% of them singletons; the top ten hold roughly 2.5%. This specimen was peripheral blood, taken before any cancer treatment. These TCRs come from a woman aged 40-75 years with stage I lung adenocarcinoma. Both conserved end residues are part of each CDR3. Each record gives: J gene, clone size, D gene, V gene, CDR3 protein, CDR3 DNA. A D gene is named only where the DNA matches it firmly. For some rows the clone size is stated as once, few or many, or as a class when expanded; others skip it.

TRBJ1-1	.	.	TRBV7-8	CASSLRAQNTEAFF	TGTGCCAGCAGCTTACGGGCTCAGAACACTGAAGCTTTCTTT
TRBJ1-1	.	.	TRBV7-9	CASSLGQRNTEAFF	TGTGCCAGCAGCTTAGGACAGAGAAACACTGAAGCTTTCTTT
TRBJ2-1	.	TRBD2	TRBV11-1	CASSHWTSGSRRYNEQFF	TGTGCCAGCAGCCATTGGACTAGCGGGAGTCGTCGGTACAATGAGCAGTTCTTC
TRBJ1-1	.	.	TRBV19	CASRVGQGQAFF	TGTGCCAGTAGGGTTGGGCAGGGTCAAGCTTTCTTT
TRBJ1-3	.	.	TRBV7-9	CASSYELGGNTIYF	TGTGCCAGCAGCTACGAGCTGGGAGGAAACACCATATATTTT
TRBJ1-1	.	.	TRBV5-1	CASSLGPGANTEAFF	TGCGCCAGCAGCTTGGGGCCAGGGGCTAACACTGAAGCTTTCTTT
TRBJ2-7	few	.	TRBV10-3	CAIRIDGTYEQYF	TGTGCCATCAGGATCGACGGGACCTACGAGCAGTACTTC
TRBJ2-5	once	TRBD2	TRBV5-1	CASSPSPGGTETQYF	TGCGCCAGCAGCCCCTCCCCGGGGGGGACGGAGACCCAGTACTTC
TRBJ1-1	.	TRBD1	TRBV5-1	CASSLSGTGNTEAFF	TGCGCCAGCAGCTTGTCCGGGACAGGGAACACTGAAGCTTTCTTT
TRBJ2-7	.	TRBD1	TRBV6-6	CASSLPRQGDHEQYF	TGTGCCAGCAGTTTGCCCCGACAGGGTGATCACGAGCAGTACTTC
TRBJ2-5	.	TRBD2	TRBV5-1	CASSSGLAEETQYF	TGCGCCAGCAGCTCCGGACTAGCGGAGGAGACCCAGTACTTC
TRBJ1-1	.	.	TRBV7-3	CASSLDPSMNTEAFF	TGTGCCAGCAGCTTAGACCCCAGCATGAACACTGAAGCTTTCTTT
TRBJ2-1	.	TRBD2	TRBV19	CASSIGLAGGSRYNEQFF	TGTGCCAGTAGTATAGGACTAGCGGGAGGCTCCAGGTACAATGAGCAGTTCTTC
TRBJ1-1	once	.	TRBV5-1	CASTETGLNTEAFF	TGCGCCAGCACTGAGACAGGTCTGAACACTGAAGCTTTCTTT
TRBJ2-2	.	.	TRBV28	CASSPEGRTGELFF	TGTGCCAGCAGTCCGGAGGGACGCACCGGGGAGCTGTTTTTT
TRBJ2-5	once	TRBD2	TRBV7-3	CASSLTGGPETQYF	TGTGCCAGCAGCTTGACGGGAGGGCCGGAGACCCAGTACTTC
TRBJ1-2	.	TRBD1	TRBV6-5	CASSPQGNYGYTF	TGTGCCAGCAGCCCACAGGGGAACTATGGCTACACCTTC
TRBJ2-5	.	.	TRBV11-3	CASSQDQETQYF	TGTGCCAGCAGCCAAGACCAAGAGACCCAGTACTTC
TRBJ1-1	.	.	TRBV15	CATSRDGRDTEAFF	TGTGCCACCAGCAGAGATGGGAGGGACACTGAAGCTTTCTTT
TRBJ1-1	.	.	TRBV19	CASRGRYPDTEAFF	TGTGCCAGCCGGGGCAGGTATCCGGACACTGAAGCTTTCTTT
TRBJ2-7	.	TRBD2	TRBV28	CASSLAGTSGSYEQYF	TGTGCCAGCAGTTTAGCCGGGACTAGCGGGAGCTACGAGCAGTACTTC
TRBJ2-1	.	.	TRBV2	CASSPDYGSSYNEQFF	TGTGCCAGCAGTCCGGACTACGGGAGCTCCTACAATGAGCAGTTCTTC
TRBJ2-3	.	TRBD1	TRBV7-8	CASSLVRDRGLDTQYF	TGTGCCAGCAGCTTAGTCCGGGACAGGGGGTTGGATACGCAGTATTTT
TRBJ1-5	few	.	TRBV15	CATSSQRQPQHF	TGTGCCACCAGCAGCCAAAGGCAGCCCCAGCATTTT
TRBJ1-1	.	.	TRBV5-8	CASSLGHLNTEAFF	TGTGCCAGCAGCTTGGGGCACCTGAACACTGAAGCTTTCTTT
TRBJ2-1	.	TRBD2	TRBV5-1	CASSFASGRHNEQFF	TGCGCCAGCAGCTTCGCTAGCGGGAGGCACAATGAGCAGTTCTTC
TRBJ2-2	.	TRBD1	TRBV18	CASSYPTGETGELFF	TGTGCCAGCTCATATCCTACAGGGGAAACGGGGGAGCTGTTTTTT
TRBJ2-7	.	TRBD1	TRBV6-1	CASSPQGLGEQYF	TGTGCCAGCAGTCCACAGGGGTTAGGGGAGCAGTACTTC
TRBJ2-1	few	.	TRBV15	CATSRDPPRSSYNEQFF	TGTGCCACCAGCAGAGATCCTCCCAGGAGCTCCTACAATGAGCAGTTCTTC
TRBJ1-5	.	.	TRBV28	CASSPGHGNQPQHF	TGTGCCAGCAGCCCCGGACACGGAAATCAGCCCCAGCATTTT
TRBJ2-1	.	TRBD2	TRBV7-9	CASSPITGGLLLVNEQFF	TGTGCCAGCAGCCCAATCACGGGAGGGCTTTTACTTGTTAATGAGCAGTTCTTC
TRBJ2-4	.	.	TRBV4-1	CASSHIGRRLAKNIQYF	TGCGCCAGCAGCCATATAGGACGGAGACTAGCCAAAAACATTCAGTACTTC
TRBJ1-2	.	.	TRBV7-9	CASSLEILRGYTF	TGTGCCAGCAGCTTAGAGATTTTACGTGGCTACACCTTC
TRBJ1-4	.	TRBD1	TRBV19	CASSMGQGAKLFF	TGTGCCAGTAGTATGGGACAGGGGGCAAAACTGTTTTTT
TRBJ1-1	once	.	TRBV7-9	CASSYETGSNTEAFF	TGTGCCAGCAGCTATGAGACAGGTTCGAACACTGAAGCTTTCTTT
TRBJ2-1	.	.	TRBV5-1	CASSLGPQGDGEQFF	TGCGCCAGCAGCTTGGGACCTCAGGGAGATGGTGAGCAGTTCTTC
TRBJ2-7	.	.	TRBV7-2	CASSLGGGMTYEQYF	TGTGCCAGCAGCTTAGGAGGAGGGATGACCTACGAGCAGTACTTC
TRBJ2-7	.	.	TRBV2	CASGEYEQYF	TGTGCCAGCGGGGAATACGAGCAGTACTTC
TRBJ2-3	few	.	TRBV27	CASRLAASTDTQYF	TGTGCCAGCAGGTTAGCGGCTAGCACAGATACGCAGTATTTT
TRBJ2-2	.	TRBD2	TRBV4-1	CASSPGLAGWTGELFF	TGCGCCAGCAGCCCGGGACTAGCGGGATGGACCGGGGAGCTGTTTTTT
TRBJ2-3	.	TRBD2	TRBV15	CATSRAQILAGGVHPDTQYF	TGTGCCACCAGCAGAGCCCAGATACTAGCGGGAGGGGTCCACCCAGATACGCAGTATTTT
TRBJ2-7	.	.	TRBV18	CASSPPLDRTVGEQYF	TGTGCCAGCTCACCACCGCTGGACCGAACAGTGGGCGAGCAGTACTTC